This TCR beta chain derives from a study of cytomegalovirus exposure and HLA in healthy donors. Researchers ran the PCR with 60 Vbeta and 13 Jbeta primers. Only in-frame clones appear in the TCRdb table, and some are missing; sequencing was by immunoSEQ multiplex PCR. The data show 90,000 to 130,000 clones, about 80% seen once. CDR3 length equals 14 residues. With 6 bases clipped from V and 7 bases from J, the junction kept 7 bases outside the gene matches. CDR1 is MNHEY, CDR2 SMNVEV, per germline (reference sequence). Whole-study findings and limits: In a later analysis, TCR beta V- and J-gene trimming showed a link to a missense DCLRE1C variant. Later analysis suggested most CMV-associated TCR beta chains were HLA-restricted. The authors listed approximately 150 TCR beta chains as cytomegalovirus-associated.

In the case of this clone: Its specificity is not known.

The clonotype was recovered from a man aged 30 to 39 in good health and CMV-seropositive. The sample comprised PBMCs. The rearrangement joins TRBV27 to TRBJ1-5; 9 nucleotides align to TRBD1. The CDR3 DNA sequence: TGTGCCAGCAGCCCGGACAGGGGAAGCCAGCCCCAGCATTTT. Translation: CASSPDRGSQPQHF.